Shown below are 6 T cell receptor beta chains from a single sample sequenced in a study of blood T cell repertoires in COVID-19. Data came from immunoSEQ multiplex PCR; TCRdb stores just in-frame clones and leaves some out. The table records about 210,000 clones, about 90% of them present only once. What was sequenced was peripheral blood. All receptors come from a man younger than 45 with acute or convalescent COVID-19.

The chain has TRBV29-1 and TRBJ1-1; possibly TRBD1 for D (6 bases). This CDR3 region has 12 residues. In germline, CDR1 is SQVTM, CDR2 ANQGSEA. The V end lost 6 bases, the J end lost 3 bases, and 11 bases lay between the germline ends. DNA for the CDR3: TGCAGCGTGGGGACACAATACACTGAAGCTTTCTTT. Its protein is CSVGTQYTEAFF.

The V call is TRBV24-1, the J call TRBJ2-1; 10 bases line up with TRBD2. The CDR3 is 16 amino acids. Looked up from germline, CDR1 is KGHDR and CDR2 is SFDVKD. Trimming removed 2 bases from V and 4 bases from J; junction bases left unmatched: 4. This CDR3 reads CATSDSGSGRYNEQFF. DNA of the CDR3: TGTGCCACCAGTGATTCCGGTAGCGGGAGGTACAATGAGCAGTTCTTC.

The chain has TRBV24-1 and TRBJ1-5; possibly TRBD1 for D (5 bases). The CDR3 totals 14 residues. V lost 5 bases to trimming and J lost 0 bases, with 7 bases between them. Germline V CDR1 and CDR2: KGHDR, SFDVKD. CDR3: CATSGQFSNQPQHF. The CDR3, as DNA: TGTGCCACCAGTGGACAGTTTAGCAATCAGCCCCAGCATTTT.

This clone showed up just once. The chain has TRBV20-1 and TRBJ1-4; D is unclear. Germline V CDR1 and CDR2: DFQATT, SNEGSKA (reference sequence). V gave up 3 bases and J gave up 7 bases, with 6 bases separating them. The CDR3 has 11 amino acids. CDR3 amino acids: CSASNTEKLFF. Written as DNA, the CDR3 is TGCAGTGCTAGTAACACTGAAAAACTGTTTTTT.

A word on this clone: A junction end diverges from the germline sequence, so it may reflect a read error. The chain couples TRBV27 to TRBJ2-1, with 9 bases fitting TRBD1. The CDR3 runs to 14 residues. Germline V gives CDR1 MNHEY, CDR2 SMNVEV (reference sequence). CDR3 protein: CASSLIPGQGSFLF. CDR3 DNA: TGTGCCAGCAGCCTAATACCGGGACAGGGATCTTTCCTCTTC.

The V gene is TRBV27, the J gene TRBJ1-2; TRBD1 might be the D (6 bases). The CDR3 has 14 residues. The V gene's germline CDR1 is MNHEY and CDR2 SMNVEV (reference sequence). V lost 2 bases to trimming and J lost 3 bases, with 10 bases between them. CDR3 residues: CASSLLRGYYGYTF. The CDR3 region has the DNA TGTGCCAGCAGTTTACTAAGGGGGTACTATGGCTACACCTTC.